What follows are 2 T cell receptor beta chains derived from one specimen sequenced in a study of blood T cell repertoires in COVID-19 (dated by TCRdb to 2019 to 2021). The library was made by the immunoSEQ multiplex PCR assay. Sourced from immuneACCESS, this table was stored by TCRdb with only in-frame sequences that have V and J called. A share of the clones is absent; for the studies checked, an unresolved V gene accounts for under half, and the remainder has no known explanation. Recorded for this sample are 200,000 to 250,000 clones; about 90% of them occurred a single time. Clones ranked in the top ten supply less than 8% of the sample. Sequences were obtained from peripheral blood. All receptors derive from a man aged 55 to 70 with acute or convalescent COVID-19.

The chain carries TRBV28 and TRBJ2-3; D is ambiguous. Germline CDR1 MDHEN, CDR2 SYDVKM. This CDR3 contains 12 residues. V lost 10 bases and J lost 5, with 13 bases in between. CDR3 loop: CATADTIDTQYF. CDR3 nucleotides: TGTGCCACCGCGGATACAATAGATACGCAGTATTTT.

The chain recombines TRBV10-3 with TRBJ1-6; no definite D call. Germline CDR1 ENHRY, CDR2 SYGVKD. V was cut by 4 bases and J by 7 bases, with 8 bases left in between. The CDR3 is made up of 13 amino acids. For the CDR3, the DNA is TGTGCCATCAGTGGACAACAGAATTCACCCCTCCACTTT. Translation: CAISGQQNSPLHF.